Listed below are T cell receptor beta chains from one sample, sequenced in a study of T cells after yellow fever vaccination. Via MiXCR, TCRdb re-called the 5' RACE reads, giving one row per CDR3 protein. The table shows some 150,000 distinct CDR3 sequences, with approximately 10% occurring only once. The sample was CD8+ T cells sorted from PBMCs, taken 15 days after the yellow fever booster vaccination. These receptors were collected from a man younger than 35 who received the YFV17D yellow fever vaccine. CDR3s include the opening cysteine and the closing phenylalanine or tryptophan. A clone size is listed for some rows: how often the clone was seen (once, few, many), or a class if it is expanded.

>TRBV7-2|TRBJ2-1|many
CASRGTSGYNEQFF
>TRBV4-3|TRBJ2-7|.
CASSQEGWAGHEQYF
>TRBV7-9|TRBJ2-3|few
CASSPTSGTDTQYF
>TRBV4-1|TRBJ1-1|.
CASSHSAAGLGTEAFF
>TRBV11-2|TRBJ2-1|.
CASSLEVLQGHEQFF
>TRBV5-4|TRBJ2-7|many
CASSLGDIPYEQYF
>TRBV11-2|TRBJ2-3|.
CASSPWTATDTQYF
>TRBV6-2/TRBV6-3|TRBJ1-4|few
CAGQGGLNEKLFF
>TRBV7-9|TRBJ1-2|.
CASSPRGPTTAGGYTF
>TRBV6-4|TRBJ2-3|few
CASSATAGVTDTQYF
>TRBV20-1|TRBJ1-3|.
CSAQAGVSGNTIYF
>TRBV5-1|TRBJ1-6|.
CASSLAGKSSYNSPLHF
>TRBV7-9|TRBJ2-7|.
CASSATSYEQYF
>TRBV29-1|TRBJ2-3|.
CSVDGRVRTDMQYF
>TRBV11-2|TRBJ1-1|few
CASSPGQGMETEAFF
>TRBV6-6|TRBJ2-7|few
CASSRVGVTYEQYF
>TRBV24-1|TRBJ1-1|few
CATSDGPGAFF
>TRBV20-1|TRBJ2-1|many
CSARVDRRVGDEQFF
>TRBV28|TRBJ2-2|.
CASQRGLGELFF
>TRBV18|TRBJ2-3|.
CASSLTSGGQDTQYF
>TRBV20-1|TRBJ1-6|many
CSAPDRDHHFF
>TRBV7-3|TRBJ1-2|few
CASSSGQGTYGYTF
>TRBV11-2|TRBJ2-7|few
CASSLVADPYLEQYF
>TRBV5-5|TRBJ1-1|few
CASSFWGGENTEAFF
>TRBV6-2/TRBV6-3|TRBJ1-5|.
CASSRRAGQPQHF
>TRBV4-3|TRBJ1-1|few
CASSQEVGWTEAFF
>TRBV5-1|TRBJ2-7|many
CASSPAVLSENEQYF
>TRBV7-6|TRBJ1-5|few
CASSLVGGSGNQPQHF
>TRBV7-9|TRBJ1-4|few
CASSLRGLGPNEKLFF
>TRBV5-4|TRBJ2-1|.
CASSLNLNEQFF
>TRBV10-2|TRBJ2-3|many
CASSLTGGEGDTQYF
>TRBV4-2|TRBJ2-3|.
CASSPEATSGGPSTDTQYF
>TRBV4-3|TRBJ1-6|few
CASSQDGNRYSYNSPLHF
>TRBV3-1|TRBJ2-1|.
CASSRDTGTSGRSSYHEQFF
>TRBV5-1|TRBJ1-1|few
CASSASRGGKGTEAFF
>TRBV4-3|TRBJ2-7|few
CASSQGPTSLKQYF
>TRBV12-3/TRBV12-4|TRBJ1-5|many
CASSLQGGQPQHF
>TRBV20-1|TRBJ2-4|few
CSARAGMGGIQYF
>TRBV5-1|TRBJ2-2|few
CASSLFPTSGGELFF
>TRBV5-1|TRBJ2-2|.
CASSLAAVEPNTGELFF
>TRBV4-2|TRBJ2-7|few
CASSHHMDRSSYEQYF
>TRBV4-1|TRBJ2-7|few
CASSQDMATYEQYF
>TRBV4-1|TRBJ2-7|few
CASSQWPSYEQYF
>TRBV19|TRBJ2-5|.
CARVRGPKETQYF
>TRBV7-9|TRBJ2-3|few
CASTDPGQDRDTQYF
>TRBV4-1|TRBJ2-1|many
CASNGNNEQFF
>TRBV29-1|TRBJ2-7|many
CSVEFPPREQYF
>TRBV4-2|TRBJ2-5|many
CASSQAASEETQYF
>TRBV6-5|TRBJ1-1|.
CASSPGPPTEAFF
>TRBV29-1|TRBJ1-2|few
CSVREDYGYTF
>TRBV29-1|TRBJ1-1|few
CSGGVGINTEAFF
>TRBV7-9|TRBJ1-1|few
CASSSSRGVMTEAFF
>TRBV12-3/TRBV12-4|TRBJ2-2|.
CASSTDSNTGELFF
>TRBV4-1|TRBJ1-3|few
CASSQGSGPGNTIYF
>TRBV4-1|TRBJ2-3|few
CASSHPPQGSGDTQYF
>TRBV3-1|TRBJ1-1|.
CASSLTGGPGTEAFF
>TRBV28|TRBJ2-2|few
CASSSRDSLNTGELFF
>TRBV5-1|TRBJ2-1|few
CASSSRGDEQFF
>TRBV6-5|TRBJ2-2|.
CASSYWGDSVNTGELFF
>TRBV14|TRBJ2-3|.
CASSLIQTGTDTQYF